One and the same sample provided the 28 T cell receptor beta chains below, sequenced in a study of Graves' ophthalmopathy and Graves' hyperthyroidism (dated by TCRdb to 2016 to 2019). The listed sequencing device is Illumina HiSeq 2000. For repertoire sequencing, the TCR beta CDR3 regions were amplified from RNA transcripts. The first round was an RT-PCR using HTBI primers with the Qiagen OneStep RT-PCR kit, and this first round was followed by a second-round multiplex PCR, then size selection and purification. TCRdb redid the processing of the public reads, applying fastp at Q25 and MiXCR, and retained in-frame beta chains. Every entry covers one CDR3 protein and lists the most common genes and DNA from its rows. The sample yields roughly 170,000 distinct CDR3 sequences; around 39% were counted once. 8% to 9% of the sample is held by the ten biggest clonotypes. Sequencing was performed on peripheral blood. Receptors were obtained from a man aged 30 to 45 with Graves' ophthalmopathy. Donor details come from another sample of the same person, matched by shared clones.

This chain joins TRBV6-1 and TRBJ2-7; D is possibly TRBD2 (6 bases). V gave up 7 bases and J gave up 3 bases, with 13 bases separating them. Germline V CDR1 and CDR2: MNHNS, SASEGT. The length of the CDR3 is 13 residues. The chain's CDR3 is CASNRRGNYEQYF. The CDR3 coding sequence is TGTGCCAGCAATCGGCGGGGTAACTACGAGCAGTACTTC.

This chain connects TRBV6-5 to TRBJ2-7; unclear D gene. The length of the CDR3 is 15 residues. CDR1 MNHEY and CDR2 SVGAGI come from the germline V gene. The V and J ends lost 0 bases and 0 bases respectively, with 9 bases between them. The CDR3 sequence is CASSYSYASSYEQYF. For the CDR3, the DNA is TGTGCCAGCAGTTACTCGTATGCCAGCTCCTACGAGCAGTACTTC.

This clonotype was picked up many times. This rearrangement joins TRBV29-1 to TRBJ2-5; the D gene could be TRBD1 or TRBD2 (5 bases each). The CDR3 is 13 residues long. Trimming shortened V by 0 bases and J by 5 bases, and 10 bases separated the two germline ends. The germline CDR1 and CDR2 sequences are SQVTM and ANQGSEA. CDR3 sequence: CSVEEGDWETQYF. The CDR3 DNA reads TGCAGCGTTGAAGAGGGGGATTGGGAGACCCAGTACTTC.

In its sample, this clonotype was seen many times. The V and J genes are TRBV10-3 and TRBJ2-2; 8 bases are a match to TRBD2. The CDR3 loop spans 15 amino acids. Germline CDR1 and CDR2: ENHRY and SYGVKD. Trimming cost V 4 bases and J 6 bases; bases outside gene matches: 7. DNA of the CDR3: TGTGCCATCAGTGCGGGACTAGGTCGGGCCGGGGAGCTGTTTTTT. Encoded protein: CAISAGLGRAGELFF.

This clonotype was found many times. The J gene is TRBJ1-1, the V gene TRBV6-5; D ambiguous. Deletions cut 7 bases from V and 6 bases from J, with 18 bases between. Germline V CDR1 and CDR2: MNHEY, SVGAGI. The CDR3 has 14 residues. DNA for the CDR3: TGTGCCAGCATCGACAACCAGATGAGGGCTGAAGCTTTCTTT. This encodes CASIDNQMRAEAFF.

This clonotype occurred a few times. This sequence joins TRBV18 and TRBJ2-2; TRBD2 matches 14 bases. The V gene's germline CDR1 is KGHSH and CDR2 LQKENI. The CDR3 runs to 21 residues. V lost 6 bases, J lost 2 bases, and 17 bases stayed unmatched. CDR3 nucleotides: TGTGCCAGCTCGCTCGGGACTGCGGGACTAGCGGGAGTTGGTAACACCGGGGAGCTGTTTTTT. Its translation is CASSLGTAGLAGVGNTGELFF.

This chain connects TRBV7-3 to TRBJ2-7; 9 positions match TRBD2. Germline lookup yields CDR1 SGHTA and CDR2 FQGTGA. The CDR3 runs to 16 residues. Trimming at V came to 1 base and at J to 3 bases, leaving 7 bases not matched to a gene. This chain's CDR3 is CASSLSGRASYYEQYF. CDR3 DNA: TGTGCCAGCAGCTTAAGCGGGAGGGCCAGCTACTACGAGCAGTACTTC.

This clonotype was picked up many times. V is TRBV19 and J is TRBJ2-5; D not certain. The CDR3 runs 13 residues. In germline, CDR1 is LNHDA, CDR2 SQIVND (reference sequence). V lost 1 base, J lost 2 bases, and 5 bases lay in between. CDR3 sequence reads: CASSIARQETQYF. DNA of the CDR3: TGTGCCAGTAGTATAGCCCGGCAAGAGACCCAGTACTTC.

This clonotype has at least ten counts. The chain joins TRBV4-2 to TRBJ2-7; maybe TRBD1 (5 bases). This CDR3 is built from 15 residues. V lost 0 bases and J 3 bases, leaving 12 bases between the germline ends. Germline V gives CDR1 LGHNA, CDR2 YNFKEQ. The CDR3 spells CASSQDRDRIYEQYF. The CDR3 DNA reads as TGTGCCAGCAGCCAAGATCGTGACAGAATCTACGAGCAGTACTTC.

This clonotype occurred many times. The chain couples TRBV12-3 or TRBV12-4 to TRBJ1-2; 8 nucleotides match TRBD1. V lost 6 bases to trimming and J lost 7 bases; unmatched junction nucleotides: 10. This CDR3 spans 14 amino acids. The CDR3 DNA follows: TGTGCCAGCAGCCGAGTGACAGGGGAGCGTGGCTACACCTTC. It translates to CASSRVTGERGYTF.

This clonotype was detected ten times or more. This chain connects TRBV5-1 to TRBJ1-1; D is perhaps TRBD1 (5 bases). The length of the CDR3 is 16 residues. The ends were cut back, 0 bases at V and 3 bases at J, with 15 bases in the middle. Germline CDR1 reads SGHRS; CDR2 reads YFSETQ. The CDR3, as DNA: TGCGCCAGCAGCTTGGGGACCGGGGGGTTTTACACTGAAGCTTTCTTT. This translates into CASSLGTGGFYTEAFF.

V is TRBV27 and J is TRBJ1-5; TRBD1 agrees at 8 bases. J was trimmed by 6 bases and V by 4 bases; bases with no gene match: 8. The germline gives CDR1 MNHEY, CDR2 SMNVEV (reference sequence). This CDR3 is 15 amino acids long. The CDR3 loop reads CASSSTGTGFQPQHF. The CDR3 DNA sequence: TGTGCCAGCAGTTCTACCGGGACAGGCTTTCAGCCCCAGCATTTT.

This clonotype appeared many times. V usage is TRBV18 and J usage is TRBJ1-5; D might be TRBD1 (5 bases). The CDR3 runs to 14 residues. Deletions cut 5 bases from V and 4 bases from J, with 12 bases between. CDR1 is KGHSH and CDR2 is LQKENI in the germline V gene. The CDR3 loop reads CASSAAGENQPQHF. The DNA for the CDR3 is TGTGCCAGCTCAGCTGCGGGGGAAAATCAGCCCCAGCATTTT.

This clonotype has at least ten counts. J is TRBJ1-1 and V is TRBV29-1; 7 positions match TRBD1. This CDR3 has 12 amino acids. Unmatched junction bases numbered 4, after V lost 4 bases and J lost 5 bases. The V gene's germline CDR1 is SQVTM and CDR2 ANQGSEA. CDR3 loop: CSVAGGWTEAFF. The CDR3 DNA sequence: TGCAGCGTTGCAGGGGGTTGGACTGAAGCTTTCTTT.

In this sample, this clonotype turned up many times. The chain combines TRBV7-2 with TRBJ2-7; D gene unclear. Trimming removed 5 bases from V and 5 bases from J, with 7 bases in between. CDR3 length: 11 amino acids. CDR1 and CDR2 from the germline V gene are SGHTA and FQGNSA. The CDR3 is CASSMAHEQYF. The CDR3 DNA is TGTGCCAGCAGCATGGCACACGAGCAGTACTTC. Combining the CDR3 with reference TRBV7-2 and TRBJ2-7 gives the whole variable domain GAGVSQSPSNKVTEKGKDVELRCDPISGHTALYWYRQSLGQGLEFLIYFQGNSAPDKSGLPSDRFSAERTGGSVSTLTIQRTQQEDSAVYLCASSMAHEQYFGPGTRLTVT.

This clonotype has ten or more counts. The V and J genes are TRBV4-3 and TRBJ2-7; 11 bases match TRBD2. There are 18 residues in the CDR3. V gave up 4 bases and J gave up 6 bases; unmatched junction bases: 17. Germline loops: CDR1 LGHNA, CDR2 YSLEER. This CDR3 is CASSPGVAGGPSNLEQYF. CDR3 sequence (DNA): TGCGCCAGCAGCCCGGGAGTAGCGGGAGGGCCCAGTAACCTCGAGCAGTACTTC.

This clonotype was seen repeatedly, ten times or more. The J gene is TRBJ1-2, the V gene TRBV4-3, with 8 bases identical to TRBD1. V shed 2 bases, J shed 8 bases, and the junction held 13 bases outside the gene matches. Looked up from germline, CDR1 is LGHNA and CDR2 is YSLEER. CDR3 length: 16 amino acids. DNA of the CDR3: TGCGCCAGCAGCCAACCCTCGGACAGGGCAACTCACGGCTACACCTTC. Amino acids: CASSQPSDRATHGYTF.

This clonotype has a count of ten or more. J is TRBJ2-5 and V is TRBV19, with D possibly being TRBD2 (6 bases). Trimming took 3 bases from V and 5 from J, leaving 10 bases between them. The germline gives CDR1 LNHDA, CDR2 SQIVND (reference sequence). This CDR3 is built from 13 residues. CDR3 protein: CASSISGRETQYF. The CDR3 region has the DNA TGTGCCAGTAGTATTTCGGGGAGGGAGACCCAGTACTTC.

Notes on this clonotype: One junction end does not reproduce the germline sequence, and a read error may be involved. The rearrangement joins TRBV19 to TRBJ1-5; the match to TRBD1 covers 9 bases. The CDR3 is 15 amino acids. The germline CDR1 and CDR2 sequences are LNHDA and SQIVND (reference sequence). The CDR3 sequence is CASRIGQGSNQPQHF. The CDR3 DNA follows: TGTGCCAGTCGTATTGGACAGGGGAGCAATCAGCCCCAGCATTTT.

This clonotype was found many times. One end of the junction does not line up with germline, which may come from a read error. The J gene is TRBJ1-3, the V gene TRBV18; D is ambiguous. Germline-derived CDR1 and CDR2 are KGHSH and LQKENI. The CDR3 length is 15 residues. CDR3 nucleotides: TGTACCAGCTCACCAGCTACGAGCTCTGGAAACACCATATATTTT. Protein: CTSSPATSSGNTIYF.

The sample holds many counts of this clonotype. The chain carries TRBV12-3 or TRBV12-4 and TRBJ2-5, with a tentative D call TRBD1 (6 bases). This CDR3 comprises 13 residues. V gave up 5 bases and J gave up 0 bases, with 7 bases separating them. The CDR3 DNA sequence: TGTGCCAGCAGTAACAGGGACCAAGAGACCCAGTACTTC. Translating gives CASSNRDQETQYF.

Written as DNA, the CDR3 is TGCAGCGTCCCAATAGCAAACACCATATATTTT. It codes for CSVPIANTIYF. This rearrangement joins TRBV29-1 to TRBJ1-3; D gene unclear. This CDR3 comprises 11 residues. The ends were cut back, 6 bases at V and 6 bases at J, with 9 bases in the middle. Looked up from germline, CDR1 is SQVTM and CDR2 is ANQGSEA. The full variable domain, its missing parts supplied by reference TRBV29-1 and TRBJ1-3, is SAVISQKPSRDICQRGTSLTIQCQVDSQVTMMFWYRQQPGQSLTLIATANQGSEATYESGFVIDKFPISRPNLTFSTLTVSNMSPEDSSIYLCSVPIANTIYFGEGSWLTVV.

The J gene is TRBJ2-7, the V gene TRBV6-1, with 8 bases identical to TRBD1. The CDR3 is 17 residues long. Unmatched junction bases numbered 16, after V lost 6 bases and J lost 3 bases. From germline, CDR1 is MNHNS and CDR2 SASEGT. CDR3 DNA sequence: TGTGCCAGCAGGCCGGGACAGGCAGTCCCCTCACTCTACGAGCAGTACTTC. Residues: CASRPGQAVPSLYEQYF.

This clonotype appeared many times. The V call is TRBV30, the J call TRBJ1-2, with 9 bases aligning to TRBD1. Trimming at V came to 1 base and at J to 6 bases, leaving 12 bases not matched to a gene. There are 16 residues in the CDR3. Germline CDR1 is GTSNPN and CDR2 is SVGIG (reference sequence). CDR3 protein: CAWSATISGTGNGYTF. As DNA, the CDR3 is TGTGCCTGGAGTGCCACAATCTCCGGGACAGGGAATGGCTACACCTTC.

This clonotype has a count of ten or more. The genes are TRBV5-1 and TRBJ2-7; TRBD2 aligns across 11 bases. V shed 4 bases, J shed 3 bases, and the junction held 15 bases outside the gene matches. The CDR3 contains 18 residues. Germline assignment: CDR1 SGHRS and CDR2 YFSETQ. CDR3 DNA: TGCGCCAGCAGCGTAGGAGGACTAGCGGGCCCATTGGACTACGAGCAGTACTTC. Its translation is CASSVGGLAGPLDYEQYF.

Ten or more counts support this clonotype. The chain carries TRBV4-2 and TRBJ2-2, with 7 bases aligning to TRBD2. The CDR3 loop spans 17 amino acids. Germline CDR1 and CDR2: LGHNA and YNFKEQ. V was pared by 0 bases and J by 7 bases, with 11 bases of the junction left unmatched. Written as DNA, the CDR3 is TGTGCCAGCAGCCAAGAATTGAGCGGGGTGGGTGTCGGGGAGCTGTTTTTT. Its translation: CASSQELSGVGVGELFF.

There are many counts of this clonotype. The chain uses TRBV28 and TRBJ1-2; unclear D gene. The germline CDR1 and CDR2 sequences are MDHEN and SYDVKM. The CDR3 extends over 12 amino acids. The V gene lost 5 bases and the J gene lost 8 bases, with 12 bases spanning the gap. The DNA of the CDR3 is TGTGCCAGCAGTCCCCGGGTACGGGGCTACACCTTC. Amino acids: CASSPRVRGYTF.

The chain combines TRBV28 with TRBJ2-5, with TRBD1 identical over 8 bases. With 5 bases clipped from V and 5 bases from J, the junction kept 7 bases outside the gene matches. Germline loops: CDR1 MDHEN, CDR2 SYDVKM. CDR3 length: 14 amino acids. CDR3 in amino acids: CASSRGQGGETQYF. Written as DNA, the CDR3 is TGTGCCAGCAGTCGTGGACAGGGTGGGGAGACCCAGTACTTC.